This T cell receptor beta chain is from a study of CD8 T cells in ankylosing spondylitis. Study observations and caveats: Within ankylosing spondylitis blood, a TCR beta motif made up of under 10 highly homologous variants appeared to be characteristic. Several of the motif variants were reported before in synovial fluid and blood from reactive arthritis.

The V end lost 1 base, the J end lost 3 bases, and 13 bases lay between the germline ends. Germline V gene data show CDR1 as DFQATT and CDR2 as SNEGSKA (reference sequence). This CDR3 has 14 residues. This clonotype was observed a few times. Its antigen is still unknown. Quantitative barcoded 5'-RACE was used to prepare TCR beta libraries. MiXCR, applied by TCRdb to the 5' RACE reads, yields one record per CDR3 protein. The sample holds under 450,000 distinct CDR3 sequences, 20% to 25% seen once. The source material was blood, either unsorted or a sorted T cell fraction (not recorded which). The chain employs TRBV20-1 and TRBJ2-7, with D possibly being TRBD1 (6 bases). The source of this sequence is a male donor with ankylosing spondylitis or in good health (not recorded which). CDR3 nucleotide sequence: TGCAGTGCTAGAGGACAGGTTAACAACTACGAGCAGTACTTC. Residues: CSARGQVNNYEQYF.